The T cell receptor (beta chain) described here comes from a study of blood T cell repertoires in COVID-19. About the research overall: From T cells, B-cell-depleted T cells, or PBMCs came the material, which was cDNA or gDNA.

As originally analysed: Amplification from reference gene primers served as the basis for estimated nucleated cell counts. The protocol was immunoSEQ multiplex PCR, while the TCRdb copy is restricted to in-frame clones and leaves out a portion. V and J calls plus clone size are reproduced from that table; the DNA served to infer D and trimming. The top ten hold approximately 8% of the sample, which has some 100,000 clones, 70% to 90% seen once. Sequenced input: peripheral blood. The sequence came from a man in his 70s who had recovered from COVID-19.

The CDR3 coding sequence is TGCAGCGCGACGACCGGGACAGGGGGCGAGCAGTACTTC. This codes for CSATTGTGGEQYF. This sequence joins TRBV29-1 and TRBJ2-7; 11 bases line up with TRBD1. Germline V lookup: CDR1 SQVTM, CDR2 ANQGSEA. The V segment lost 7 bases and the J segment 6 bases; nucleotides outside the gene matches: 8. CDR3 length equals 13 residues.